Below are 12 T cell receptor beta chains sequenced from a single sample in a study of Ad26.COV2.S vaccination and SARS-CoV-2 variants. Stated treatment: roughly 18 received Ad26.COV2.S at low or high dose, single or two shots; 5 received placebo; per-sample allocation not given. It was on day 63 after the first vaccine or placebo injection that samples were taken. Assay used: immunoSEQ multiplex PCR; TCRdb lists only in-frame clones, some missing. The table includes hundreds of thousands of clones, about nine tenths detected once. The specimen was peripheral blood, collected in a trial of Ad26.COV2.S vaccine versus placebo. These receptor sequences come from a person aged 18-60 years who received the Ad26.COV2.S COVID-19 vaccine or a placebo.

The V call is TRBV21-1, the J call TRBJ1-1. TRBV21-1 is classified as a pseudogene. This CDR3 region has 16 residues. The CDR3 here is CASSRDHAIKGTEAFF. DNA of the CDR3: TGTGCCAGCAGCAGGGACCACGCCATCAAGGGCACTGAAGCTTTCTTT.

This chain links TRBV5-1 with TRBJ2-2; weak D call: TRBD2 (6 bases). V lost 4 bases to trimming and J lost 0 bases, with 10 bases between them. The CDR3 is 15 amino acids. Germline values: CDR1 SGHRS, CDR2 YFSETQ. In nucleotides, the CDR3 is TGCGCCAGCAGCCGGGGGTACGCGAACACCGGGGAGCTGTTTTTT. Its translation is CASSRGYANTGELFF.

The count of this clone is one. V usage is TRBV27 and J usage is TRBJ2-2, with unresolved D. Germline loops: CDR1 MNHEY, CDR2 SMNVEV (reference sequence). Trimming left V 5 bases short and J 7 bases short, with 8 bases between. The CDR3 runs 12 residues. The chain's CDR3 is CASSVNGGELFF. CDR3 nucleotide sequence: TGTGCCAGCAGTGTGAATGGCGGGGAGCTGTTTTTT.

The CDR3 coding sequence is TGTGCCAGCAGCTCCCCCGCCCCGGGAGGGGCCTACGAGCAGTACTTC. Encoded protein: CASSSPAPGGAYEQYF. V usage is TRBV7-9 and J usage is TRBJ2-7, with 8 bases matching TRBD2. This CDR3 region has 16 residues. The germline V gene encodes CDR1 SEHNR and CDR2 FQNEAQ (reference sequence). J lost 2 bases, V lost 4 bases, and 10 bases had no gene match. The full variable domain, in which reference TRBV7-9 and TRBJ2-7 provide the parts outside the CDR3, is DTGVSQNPRHKITKRGQNVTFRCDPISEHNRLYWYRQTLGQGPEFLTYFQNEAQLEKSRLLSDRFSAERPKGSFSTLEIQRTEQGDSAMYLCASSSPAPGGAYEQYFGPGTRLTVT.

This clone was counted a single time. The V and J genes are TRBV5-1 and TRBJ2-7; D gene ambiguous. The CDR3 consists of 13 residues. Trimming pared 0 bases from V and 7 bases from J, leaving 11 bases between. Germline V CDR1 and CDR2: SGHRS, YFSETQ. Here the CDR3 DNA reads TGCGCCAGCAGCTTGGGATTCGCGCGGGAGCAGTACTTC. As protein: CASSLGFAREQYF. The variable domain in full, completed from reference TRBV5-1 and TRBJ2-7, reads KAGVTQTPRYLIKTRGQQVTLSCSPISGHRSVSWYQQTPGQGLQFLFEYFSETQRNKGNFPGRFSGRQFSNSRSEMNVSTLELGDSALYLCASSLGFAREQYFGPGTRLTVT.

In DNA form, the CDR3 reads TGTGCCAGTAGTATAGAGGGACTGGATTCACCCCTCCACTTT. Residues: CASSIEGLDSPLHF. The V gene is TRBV19, the J gene TRBJ1-6, with D maybe TRBD1 (5 bases). Germline V lookup: CDR1 LNHDA, CDR2 SQIVND (reference sequence). V was clipped by 0 bases and J by 8 bases, with 8 bases between them. The length of the CDR3 is 14 residues. The full variable domain, completed using reference TRBV19 and TRBJ1-6, is DGGITQSPKYLFRKEGQNVTLSCEQNLNHDAMYWYRQDPGQGLRLIYYSQIVNDFQKGDIAEGYSVSREKKESFPLTVTSAQKNPTAFYLCASSIEGLDSPLHFGNGTRLTVT.

The chain is built from TRBV19 and TRBJ2-3, with 11 positions matching TRBD2. Trimming took 5 bases from V and 1 from J; bases not matched to a gene: 5. Germline V lookup: CDR1 LNHDA, CDR2 SQIVND (reference sequence). CDR3 size: 16 residues. CDR3 region: CASSVGTSGGTDTQYF. CDR3 nucleotides: TGTGCCAGTAGTGTAGGGACTAGCGGCGGCACAGATACGCAGTATTTT.

V usage is TRBV7-2 and J usage is TRBJ2-7, with D maybe TRBD2 (5 bases). The CDR3 has 15 residues. Germline lookup yields CDR1 SGHTA and CDR2 FQGNSA. V gave up 4 bases and J gave up 2 bases, with 15 bases separating them. In DNA form, the CDR3 reads TGTGCCAGCAGCTCGGGGTACAGCGCTGCCTACGAGCAGTACTTC. Translated: CASSSGYSAAYEQYF.

The rearrangement uses TRBV7-9 and TRBJ2-7; TRBD1 agrees at 7 bases. CDR3 length equals 14 residues. J gave up 2 bases and V 4 bases, and 5 bases lay outside the gene matches. Per the germline V gene, CDR1 is SEHNR and CDR2 is FQNEAQ (reference sequence). CDR3 protein: CASSSNRGTYEQYF. CDR3 bases: TGTGCCAGCAGCTCAAACAGGGGCACCTACGAGCAGTACTTC.

This clone was seen just once. The rearrangement uses TRBV27 and TRBJ2-1; D might be TRBD1 or TRBD2, each matching 5 bases. The length of the CDR3 is 15 residues. The germline V and J ends were trimmed by 3 bases and 0 bases, with 9 bases remaining between them. CDR1 and CDR2 from the germline V gene are MNHEY and SMNVEV (reference sequence). CDR3 in DNA: TGTGCCAGCAGTTTGGGGCGGGTCTCCTACAATGAGCAGTTCTTC. It codes for CASSLGRVSYNEQFF.

The chain uses TRBV3-1 (or the pseudogene TRBV3-2) and TRBJ2-7; 11 bases line up with TRBD1. The CDR3 has 13 amino acids. From germline, CDR1 is LGHDT and CDR2 YNNKEL (reference sequence). V lost 4 bases and J lost 6; bases outside the gene matches: 2. CDR3 DNA sequence: TGTGCCAGCAGCCTCGGGACAGGGGGCGAGCAGTACTTC. This encodes CASSLGTGGEQYF.

This chain's CDR3 is CASTPWGGSGNTIYF. The CDR3 DNA reads as TGTGCCAGCACCCCTTGGGGGGGCTCTGGAAACACCATATATTTT. The chain recombines TRBV5-8 with TRBJ1-3; D is perhaps TRBD1 (5 bases). V was cut by 6 bases and J by 0 bases, with 13 bases left in between. The CDR3 consists of 15 residues. In germline, CDR1 is SGHTS, CDR2 YDEGEE.